The source of this T cell receptor beta chain is a study of blood T cell repertoires in COVID-19 (dated by TCRdb to between 2020 and 2021). For the wider study: The collaborator samples originated in the United States, Italy and Spain and spanned the acute and convalescent phases of COVID-19. The prospective study material was composed of cDNA or gDNA derived from T cells, B-cell-depleted T cells, or PBMCs. The sample metadata nearly always contained a de-identified subject ID, COVID-19 status, age in years and sex. Samples were obtained from the ongoing ImmuneRACE study (first 160 participants) and from about 1,300 subjects provided by 6 global collaborators. Subjects who had been exposed to COVID-19, were actively infected with it, or had recovered from it provided the deeply sampled blood TCRbeta repertoires that made up the dataset. The repertoires were released in a freely available public database intended as a resource for research on the immune response to SARS-CoV-2. Where available, HLA class I and class II types were obtained from metadata supplied by the sample provider rather than from assay-based typing.

TCRbeta CDR3 regions were amplified from genomic DNA by means of the immunoSEQ Assay, a bias-controlled multiplex PCR. On the study's bioinformatics: Within the assay, amplification of reference gene primers was used to estimate how many nucleated cells each sample contained. To quantify the absolute abundance of each unique TCRbeta CDR3 rearrangement, sequence reads were collapsed and filtered. For each sample, productive Simpson clonality was calculated as the square root of Simpson's diversity index across productive rearrangements. Held by TCRdb, this immuneACCESS table contains in-frame sequences only and omits some clones. Under half of the omission traces to an unresolved V gene where checked; the cause of the rest is unknown. That table supplies the V and J calls and clone size; D and trimming were determined from the DNA. Across this sample there are about 170,000 clones, with 80% to 90% seen only once. The ten top clones hold around a fifth of the sample.

Via the germline V gene, CDR1 is SGHTA and CDR2 FQGTGA. The germline ends are 8 bases apart after V is trimmed by 6 bases and J by 5 bases. The CDR3, cysteine through phenylalanine, is 12 amino acids long. Only the CDR3 DNA stays, 36 bases, in frame from base 1. With regard to this clone: The specificity of this receptor is unknown. The record has no base qualities; no much larger clone is one base away.

Samples from volunteer blood donors who had recovered from COVID-19 were contributed by a second Seattle source. Whole blood was collected in K2EDTA tubes by collaborating institutions according to the institutions' own protocols. Collaborator samples were shipped for TCRbeta analysis as frozen whole blood, isolated PBMCs, or DNA extracted from either sample type. Study-wide findings and limitations: The amount of clinical and demographic metadata varied by source and participant and was provided uncurated.

Recombination joined TRBV7-3 with TRBJ2-1; the D gene is perhaps TRBD1, on 6 matching bases. The sequence was obtained from a woman aged 70-85 years who had recovered from COVID-19. The sequenced material came from peripheral blood. CDR3 region: CASRAGDNEQFF. The DNA sequence is given as TGTGCCAGCAGGGCAGGGGACAATGAGCAGTTCTTC.